The T cell receptor beta chain under discussion was sequenced for a study of blood T cell repertoires in COVID-19. As for the study in general: Acute and convalescent COVID-19 specimens originated in the United States, Italy and Spain. The cDNA or gDNA used as material had been derived from T cells, B-cell-depleted T cells, or PBMCs.

CDR3 length equals 15 residues. The germline V gene has CDR1 LNHNV and CDR2 YYDKDF (reference sequence). The ends were cut back, 3 bases at V and 0 bases at J, with 9 bases in the middle. This table comes from immunoSEQ multiplex PCR, and its TCRdb copy is limited to in-frame clones, with some not included. The data hold tens of thousands of clones, with around 75% observed a single time. The sequenced material came from peripheral blood. V gene TRBV15 combines with J gene TRBJ1-5; TRBD1 is a possible D gene (6 bases). This clonotype was obtained from a woman at least 80 years old with active or convalescent COVID-19. In DNA, the CDR3 is TGTGCCACCAGCAGGGACAGAGATAGCAATCAGCCCCAGCATTTT. Translating gives CATSRDRDSNQPQHF. Full variable domain (missing parts from reference TRBV15 and TRBJ1-5): DAMVIQNPRYQVTQFGKPVTLSCSQTLNHNVMYWYQQKSSQAPKLLFHYYDKDFNNEADTPDNFQSRRPNTSFCFLDIRSPGLGDTAMYLCATSRDRDSNQPQHFGDGTRLSIL.